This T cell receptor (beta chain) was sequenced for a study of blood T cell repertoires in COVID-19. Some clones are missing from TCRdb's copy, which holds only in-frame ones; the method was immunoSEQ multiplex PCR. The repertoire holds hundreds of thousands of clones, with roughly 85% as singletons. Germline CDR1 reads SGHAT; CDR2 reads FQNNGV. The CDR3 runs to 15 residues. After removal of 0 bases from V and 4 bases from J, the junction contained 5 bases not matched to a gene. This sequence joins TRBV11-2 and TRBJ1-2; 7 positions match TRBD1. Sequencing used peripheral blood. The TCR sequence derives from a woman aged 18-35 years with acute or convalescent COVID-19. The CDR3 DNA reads TGTGCCAGCAGCTTAGAAGTGGCAGGGGGCTATGGCTACACCTTC. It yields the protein CASSLEVAGGYGYTF. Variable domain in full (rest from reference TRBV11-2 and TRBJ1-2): EAGVAQSPRYKIIEKRQSVAFWCNPISGHATLYWYQQILGQGPKLLIQFQNNGVVDDSQLPKDRFSAERLKGVDSTLKIQPAKLEDSAVYLCASSLEVAGGYGYTFGSGTRLTVV.